These 5 T cell receptor beta chains originate from one sample sequenced in a study of cytomegalovirus exposure and HLA in healthy donors. Both 60 Vbeta primers and 13 Jbeta primers went into the PCR. TCRdb keeps only in-frame clones here, not all; method: immunoSEQ multiplex PCR. The sample yields about 140,000 clones, 60% to 80% seen once. The sequencing input was PBMCs. The receptor source for this set is a female donor in good health and CMV-seronegative.

The V gene is TRBV6-5, the J gene TRBJ2-7, with a tentative D call TRBD2 (5 bases). The CDR3 extends over 12 amino acids. V lost 5 bases and J lost 5, with 10 bases in between. Germline loops: CDR1 MNHEY, CDR2 SVGAGI. CDR3 coding DNA: TGTGCCAGCAGTACCGGACTCAACGAGCAGTACTTC. Residues: CASSTGLNEQYF.

V is TRBV9 and J is TRBJ2-2, with D perhaps matching TRBD2 (5 bases). The CDR3 length is 16 residues. In germline, CDR1 is SGDLS, CDR2 YYNGEE. Between the trimmed V and J ends, which lost 0 bases and 4 bases, there was a span of 13 bases. The CDR3 is CASSVVEGVGTGELFF. CDR3 coding DNA: TGTGCCAGCAGCGTAGTTGAGGGAGTGGGCACCGGGGAGCTGTTTTTT.

This clone was picked up one time. This chain uses TRBV19 with TRBJ2-6, with 9 bases identical to TRBD1. The junction had 6 bases not matched to a gene; V was cut back by 5 bases and J by 1 base. Germline CDR1 LNHDA, CDR2 SQIVND (reference sequence). There are 17 residues in the CDR3. CDR3: CASSARQGGSGANVLTF. In DNA, the CDR3 is TGTGCCAGTAGTGCAAGACAGGGGGGGTCTGGGGCCAACGTCCTGACTTTC.

The chain employs TRBV29-1 and TRBJ1-2; no clear D gene. The CDR3 runs to 11 residues. Germline V gene sequence: CDR1 SQVTM, CDR2 ANQGSEA. With 4 bases removed from V and 6 bases from J, the gap between germline ends came to 9 bases. The CDR3, as DNA: TGCAGCGTTGTGGGCTTTGATGGCTACACCTTC. Protein sequence: CSVVGFDGYTF.

The chain links TRBV27 to TRBJ2-1; TRBD1 is a possible D gene (6 bases). V lost 7 bases and J 0 bases, leaving 19 bases between the germline ends. The germline gives CDR1 MNHEY, CDR2 SMNVEV (reference sequence). The CDR3 spans 17 residues. CDR3 in DNA: TGTGCCAGCAACGATTACCCCCCAGGGGACTCCTACAATGAGCAGTTCTTC. As protein: CASNDYPPGDSYNEQFF.